These 8 T cell receptor beta chains came from one sample sequenced in a study of Graves' ophthalmopathy and Graves' hyperthyroidism. For repertoire sequencing, the TCR beta CDR3 regions were amplified from RNA transcripts. Second-round multiplex PCR came after first-round RT-PCR with HTBI primers. One entry per CDR3 protein, called by TCRdb with MiXCR from the multiplex PCR reads. The sample has 600,000 to 950,000 distinct CDR3 sequences; 40% are singletons. The specimen sequenced was peripheral blood. These receptors all stem from an adult man with Graves' ophthalmopathy.

This clonotype has a handful of counts. V and J are TRBV2 and TRBJ1-1; TRBD1 might be the D (6 bases). Germline V CDR1 and CDR2: SNHLY, FYNNEI. This CDR3 has 14 residues. V lost 4 bases and J lost 0, with 9 bases in between. The CDR3 region is CASSATGMNTEAFF. CDR3 DNA: TGTGCCAGCAGTGCCACAGGGATGAACACTGAAGCTTTCTTT.

This sequence joins TRBV5-1 and TRBJ2-7, with D maybe TRBD2 (5 bases). This CDR3 is 14 amino acids long. Trimming cost V 4 bases and J 9 bases, with 20 bases left between them. Germline-derived CDR1 and CDR2 are SGHRS and YFSETQ. The DNA for the CDR3 is TGCGCCAGCAGCCAGGTACTAGGGAGAGATGGGCAGTACTTC. This codes for CASSQVLGRDGQYF.

This clonotype was seen a few times. The V gene is TRBV7-9, the J gene TRBJ1-1; a weak D match, TRBD1 (6 bases). The CDR3 covers 14 residues. Trimming left V 5 bases short and J 1 base short, with 11 bases between. Germline V gene data show CDR1 as SEHNR and CDR2 as FQNEAQ (reference sequence). CDR3 coding DNA: TGTGCCAGCAGCACCATAGGGGGGAACACTGAAGCTTTCTTT. The encoded protein is CASSTIGGNTEAFF.

The chain joins TRBV20-1 to TRBJ2-5; 8 nucleotides line up with TRBD2. This CDR3 is built from 17 residues. V lost 3 bases and J lost 5; bases outside the gene matches: 17. Germline V lookup: CDR1 DFQATT, CDR2 SNEGSKA (reference sequence). The chain's CDR3 is CSASRQSAGGARETQYF. For the CDR3, the DNA is TGCAGTGCTAGTCGGCAGTCTGCCGGGGGGGCCAGGGAGACCCAGTACTTC.

The table lists this clonotype with many counts. This rearrangement joins TRBV7-9 to TRBJ2-5; D call uncertain. In germline, CDR1 is SEHNR, CDR2 FQNEAQ (reference sequence). V lost 1 base and J lost 2, with 8 bases in between. This CDR3 comprises 14 residues. The DNA for the CDR3 is TGTGCCAGCAGCTTAGATCAACAACAAGAGACCCAGTACTTC. Protein sequence: CASSLDQQQETQYF. Drawing the rest from reference TRBV7-9 and TRBJ2-5, the complete variable domain is DTGVSQNPRHKITKRGQNVTFRCDPISEHNRLYWYRQTLGQGPEFLTYFQNEAQLEKSRLLSDRFSAERPKGSFSTLEIQRTEQGDSAMYLCASSLDQQQETQYFGPGTRLLVL.

The chain combines TRBV30 with TRBJ2-5; D not certain. The germline V gene encodes CDR1 GTSNPN and CDR2 SVGIG (reference sequence). The CDR3 spans 14 residues. V shed 4 bases and J shed 0 bases, with 12 bases lying between them. The CDR3 DNA sequence: TGTGCCTGGAACCTGGACCACAACCAAGAGACCCAGTACTTC. This sequence encodes CAWNLDHNQETQYF.

This chain links TRBV24-1 with TRBJ2-6; D gene uncertain. Trimming took 4 bases from V and 3 from J, leaving 6 bases between them. In germline, CDR1 is KGHDR, CDR2 SFDVKD. The CDR3 totals 14 residues. CDR3 DNA: TGTGCCACCAGTGACCGCAATGGGGCCAACGTCCTGACTTTC. This translates into CATSDRNGANVLTF.

This clonotype was picked up a small number of times. The rearrangement uses TRBV7-2 and TRBJ1-2; D is unresolved. Trimming stripped 5 bases from V and 13 bases from J, with 8 bases between. CDR1 SGHTA and CDR2 FQGNSA come from the germline V gene. The CDR3 spans 9 residues. CDR3 sequence reads: CASSPPPTF. CDR3 sequence (DNA): TGTGCCAGCAGCCCGCCCCCCACCTTC.